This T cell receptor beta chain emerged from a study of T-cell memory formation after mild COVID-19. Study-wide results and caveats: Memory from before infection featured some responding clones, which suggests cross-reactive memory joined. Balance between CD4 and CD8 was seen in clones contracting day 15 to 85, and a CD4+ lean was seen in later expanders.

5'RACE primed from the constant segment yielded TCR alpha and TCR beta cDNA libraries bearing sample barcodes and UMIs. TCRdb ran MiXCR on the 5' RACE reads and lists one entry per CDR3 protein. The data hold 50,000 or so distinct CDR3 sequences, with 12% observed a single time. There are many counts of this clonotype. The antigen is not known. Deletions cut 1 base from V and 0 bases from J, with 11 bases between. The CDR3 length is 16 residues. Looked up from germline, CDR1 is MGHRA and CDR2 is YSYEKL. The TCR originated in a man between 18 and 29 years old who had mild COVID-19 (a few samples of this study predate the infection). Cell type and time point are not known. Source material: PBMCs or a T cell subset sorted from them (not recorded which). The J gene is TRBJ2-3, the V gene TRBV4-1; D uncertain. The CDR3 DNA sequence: TGCGCCAGCAGCCAAGTCAACCTAGTGAGCACAGATACGCAGTATTTT. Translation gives CASSQVNLVSTDTQYF.